These 11 T cell receptor beta chains were all obtained from the same sample, sequenced in a study of T cell repertoires in cytomegalovirus infection. The antigens for these receptors are not known. A single record per CDR3 protein comes from TCRdb applying MiXCR to the reads. The repertoire consists of some 50,000 distinct CDR3 sequences, with 20% to 25% occurring once and the leading ten covering 70% to 90%. This sample comprised CD8+ T cells from cultured PBMCs, obtained from culture after CMV antigen stimulation. These receptors were collected from a human donor in good health (CMV status not recorded). Some clones in this sample may be carry-over from other donors' samples.

The table lists this clonotype with many counts. The chain combines TRBV19 with TRBJ1-5; perhaps TRBD1 as D (6 bases). The ends were cut back, 8 bases at V and 8 bases at J, with 19 bases in the middle. The CDR3 length is 14 residues. Germline assignment: CDR1 LNHDA and CDR2 SQIVND (reference sequence). DNA of the CDR3: TGTGCCAGTTCCCGTTACAGGGCTGAGGAGCCCCAGCATTTT. This translates into CASSRYRAEEPQHF.

The J gene is TRBJ2-1, the V gene TRBV27; 10 bases agree with TRBD2. V dropped 5 bases and J dropped 6; count of bases not matched to a gene: 4. The CDR3 is 14 amino acids. The V gene's germline CDR1 is MNHEY and CDR2 SMNVEV (reference sequence). The chain's CDR3 is CASSPGTSANEQFF. The DNA for the CDR3 is TGTGCCAGCAGTCCCGGGACTAGCGCCAATGAGCAGTTCTTC.

This clonotype was counted at least ten times. The rearrangement uses TRBV11-2 and TRBJ1-1; no reliable D call. CDR3 length equals 13 residues. The V end was cut by 5 bases, the J end by 7 bases, with 14 bases between. The germline gives CDR1 SGHAT, CDR2 FQNNGV. The CDR3 DNA is TGTGCCAGCAGCCTCACGAGGGCTCTTGAAGCTTTCTTT. Protein sequence: CASSLTRALEAFF.

The chain couples TRBV28 to TRBJ1-2; TRBD1 agrees at 10 bases. V lost 1 base and J lost 6; bases outside the gene matches: 14. Per the germline V gene, CDR1 is MDHEN and CDR2 is SYDVKM. The CDR3 length is 18 residues. For the CDR3, the DNA is TGTGCCAGCAGTTTATACCTCCCGGGACAGGGGAAAAAGGATGGCTACACCTTC. Protein sequence: CASSLYLPGQGKKDGYTF.

V and J are TRBV6-6 and TRBJ1-5; D is unresolved. The V end lost 6 bases, the J end lost 4 bases, and 16 bases lay between the germline ends. The germline gives CDR1 MNHNY, CDR2 SVGAGI (reference sequence). The CDR3 contains 15 residues. CDR3: CASSITGGKNQPQHF. As DNA, the CDR3 is TGTGCCAGCAGCATCACCGGAGGGAAAAATCAGCCCCAGCATTTT.

This clonotype has just a few counts. The chain combines TRBV7-8 with TRBJ1-1; unclear D gene. The CDR3 is made up of 13 amino acids. Trimming removed 5 bases at V and 8 bases at J, with 15 bases between. Germline V gene data show CDR1 as SGHVS and CDR2 as FQNEAQ. The CDR3 sequence is CASSPTRAFEAFF. The CDR3 DNA sequence: TGTGCCAGCAGCCCAACAAGGGCCTTCGAAGCTTTCTTT.

This clonotype was recorded at least ten times. The V gene is TRBV28, the J gene TRBJ2-1; unclear D gene. Looked up from germline, CDR1 is MDHEN and CDR2 is SYDVKM. The V end lost 7 bases, the J end lost 2 bases, and 15 bases lay between the germline ends. This CDR3 has 15 residues. In DNA, the CDR3 is TGTGCCAGCATCCTCAGGCCAGGAACCTACAATGAGCAGTTCTTC. Its protein product is CASILRPGTYNEQFF.

The chain recombines TRBV19 with TRBJ1-2; D is ambiguous. With 3 bases removed from V and 4 bases from J, the gap between germline ends came to 3 bases. The CDR3 loop spans 11 amino acids. Germline V gives CDR1 LNHDA, CDR2 SQIVND (reference sequence). The DNA of the CDR3 is TGTGCCAGTAGTATGGGCTATGGCTACACCTTC. Its protein product is CASSMGYGYTF.

This clonotype was observed a few times. The chain links TRBV28 to TRBJ2-5; perhaps TRBD1 as D (6 bases). The CDR3 is 15 amino acids. Trimming shortened V by 5 bases and J by 2 bases, and 15 bases separated the two germline ends. Per germline, CDR1 MDHEN and CDR2 SYDVKM. Here the CDR3 DNA reads TGTGCCAGCAGTCCAGACCAGGGGTTTCAAGAGACCCAGTACTTC. It encodes CASSPDQGFQETQYF.

In its sample, this clonotype was seen a few times. The V gene is TRBV6-2 or TRBV6-3, the J gene TRBJ2-1; unclear D gene. The CDR3 is 14 residues long. Trimming removed 4 bases from V and 4 bases from J, with 11 bases in between. Germline CDR1 reads MNHEY; CDR2 reads SVGEGT. The DNA of the CDR3 is TGTGCCAGCAGTTCACAGACTCCGTACAATGAGCAGTTCTTC. This translates into CASSSQTPYNEQFF.

This clonotype came up a few times. This chain links TRBV4-3 with TRBJ2-1; D is unclear. Per germline, CDR1 LGHNA and CDR2 YSLEER. This CDR3 has 15 residues. V was pared by 0 bases and J by 1 base, with 7 bases between. CDR3 amino acids: CASSQDRVSYNEQFF. The CDR3 region has the DNA TGCGCCAGCAGCCAAGATCGGGTTTCCTACAATGAGCAGTTCTTC.